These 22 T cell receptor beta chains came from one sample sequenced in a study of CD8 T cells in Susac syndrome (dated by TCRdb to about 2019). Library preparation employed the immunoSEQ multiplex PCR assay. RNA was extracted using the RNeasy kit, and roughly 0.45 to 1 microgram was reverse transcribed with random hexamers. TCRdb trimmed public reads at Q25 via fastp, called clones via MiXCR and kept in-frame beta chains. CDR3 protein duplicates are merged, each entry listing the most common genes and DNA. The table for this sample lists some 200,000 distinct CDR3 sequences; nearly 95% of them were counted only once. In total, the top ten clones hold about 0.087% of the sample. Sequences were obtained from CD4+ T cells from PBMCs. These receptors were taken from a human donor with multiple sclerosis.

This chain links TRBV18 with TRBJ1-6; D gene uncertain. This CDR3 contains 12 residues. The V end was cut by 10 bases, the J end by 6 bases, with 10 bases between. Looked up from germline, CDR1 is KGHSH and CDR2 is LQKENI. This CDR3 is CATRRPNSPLHF. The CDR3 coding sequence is TGTGCCACCAGGCGGCCTAATTCACCCCTCCACTTT. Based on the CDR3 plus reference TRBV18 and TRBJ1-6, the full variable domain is NAGVMQNPRHLVRRRGQEARLRCSPMKGHSHVYWYRQLPEEGLKFMVYLQKENIIDESGMPKERFSAEFPKEGPSILRIQQVVRGDSAAYFCATRRPNSPLHFGNGTRLTVT.

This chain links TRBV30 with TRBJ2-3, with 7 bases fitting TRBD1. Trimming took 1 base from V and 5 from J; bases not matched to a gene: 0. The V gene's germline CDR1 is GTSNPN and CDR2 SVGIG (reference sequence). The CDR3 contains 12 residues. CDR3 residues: CAWSGDRDTQYF. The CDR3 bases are TGTGCCTGGAGTGGGGACAGAGATACGCAGTATTTT.

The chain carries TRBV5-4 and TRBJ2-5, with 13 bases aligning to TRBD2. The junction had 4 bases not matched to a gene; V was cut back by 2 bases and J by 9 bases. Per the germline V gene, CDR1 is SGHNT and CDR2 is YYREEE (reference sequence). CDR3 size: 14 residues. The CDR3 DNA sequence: TGTGCCAGCAGCTTAGGACTAGCGGGAGAAGCCCAGTACTTC. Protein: CASSLGLAGEAQYF.

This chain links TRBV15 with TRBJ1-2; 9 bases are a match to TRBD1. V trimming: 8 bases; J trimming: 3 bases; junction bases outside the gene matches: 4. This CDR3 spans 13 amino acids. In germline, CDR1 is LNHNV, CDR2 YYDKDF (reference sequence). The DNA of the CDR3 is TGTGCCACCCAGGGACAGGGTGACTATGGCTACACCTTC. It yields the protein CATQGQGDYGYTF.

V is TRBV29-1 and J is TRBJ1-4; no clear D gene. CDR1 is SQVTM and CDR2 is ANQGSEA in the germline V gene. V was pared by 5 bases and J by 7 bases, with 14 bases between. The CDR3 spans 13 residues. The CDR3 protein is CSVIERLGEKLFF. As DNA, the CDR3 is TGCAGCGTTATAGAGAGGTTGGGTGAAAAACTGTTTTTT.

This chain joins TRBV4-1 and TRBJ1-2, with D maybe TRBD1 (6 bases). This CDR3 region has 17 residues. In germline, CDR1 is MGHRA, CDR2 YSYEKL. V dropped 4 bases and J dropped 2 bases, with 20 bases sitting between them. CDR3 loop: CASSLTPTGRTNYGYTF. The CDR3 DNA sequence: TGCGCCAGCAGCCTGACCCCCACAGGGCGGACGAACTATGGCTACACCTTC.

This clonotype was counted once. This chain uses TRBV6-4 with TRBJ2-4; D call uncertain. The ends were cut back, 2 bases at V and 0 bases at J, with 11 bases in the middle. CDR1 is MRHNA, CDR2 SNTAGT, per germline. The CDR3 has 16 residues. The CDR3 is CASSDPDTAAKNIQYF. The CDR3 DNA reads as TGTGCCAGCAGTGACCCCGATACTGCAGCCAAAAACATTCAGTACTTC.

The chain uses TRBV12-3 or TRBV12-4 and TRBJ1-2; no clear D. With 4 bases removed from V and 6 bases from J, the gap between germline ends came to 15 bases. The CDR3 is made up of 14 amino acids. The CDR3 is CASSSLRRGHGYTF. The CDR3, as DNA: TGTGCCAGCAGTTCCCTCCGGCGCGGCCATGGCTACACCTTC.

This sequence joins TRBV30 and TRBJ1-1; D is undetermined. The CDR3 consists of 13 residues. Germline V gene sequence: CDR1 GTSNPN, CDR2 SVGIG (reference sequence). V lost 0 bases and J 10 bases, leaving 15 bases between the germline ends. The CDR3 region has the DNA TGTGCCTGGAGTGTACGAGGGTTGGTCGGAGCTTTCTTT. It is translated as CAWSVRGLVGAFF.

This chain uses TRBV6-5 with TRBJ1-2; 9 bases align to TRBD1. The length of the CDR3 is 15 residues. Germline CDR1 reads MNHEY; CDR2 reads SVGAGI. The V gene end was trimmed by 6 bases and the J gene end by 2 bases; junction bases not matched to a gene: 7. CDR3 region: CASRSPDRGNYGYTF. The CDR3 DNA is TGTGCCAGCAGAAGCCCGGACAGGGGAAACTATGGCTACACCTTC.

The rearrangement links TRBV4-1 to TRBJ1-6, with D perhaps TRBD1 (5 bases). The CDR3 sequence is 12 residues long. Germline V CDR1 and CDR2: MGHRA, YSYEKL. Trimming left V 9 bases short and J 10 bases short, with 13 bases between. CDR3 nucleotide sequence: TGCGCCAGTACTTTGGGGGACTCACCCCTCCACTTT. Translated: CASTLGDSPLHF.

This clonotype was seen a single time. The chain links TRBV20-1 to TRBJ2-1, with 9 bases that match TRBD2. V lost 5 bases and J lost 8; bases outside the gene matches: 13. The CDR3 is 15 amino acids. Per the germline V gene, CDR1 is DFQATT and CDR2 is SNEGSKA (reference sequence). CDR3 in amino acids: CSAGSLAGAIDEQFF. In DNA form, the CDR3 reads TGCAGTGCTGGGTCATTAGCGGGAGCCATCGATGAGCAGTTCTTC.

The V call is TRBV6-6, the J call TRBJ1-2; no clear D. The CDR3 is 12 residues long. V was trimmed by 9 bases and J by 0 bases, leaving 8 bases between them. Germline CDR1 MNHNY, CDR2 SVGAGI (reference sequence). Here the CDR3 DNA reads TGTGCCAGTACTAGTACTAACTATGGCTACACCTTC. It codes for CASTSTNYGYTF.

The CDR3 DNA reads as TGTGCCACCAGTTCCTCGTTAAGCGGTAGCACAGATACGCAGTATTTT. This translates into CATSSSLSGSTDTQYF. The genes are TRBV24-1 and TRBJ2-3; D perhaps matches TRBD2 (5 bases). The CDR3 is made up of 16 amino acids. Germline CDR1 is KGHDR and CDR2 is SFDVKD. V gave up 6 bases and J gave up 0 bases, with 15 bases separating them.

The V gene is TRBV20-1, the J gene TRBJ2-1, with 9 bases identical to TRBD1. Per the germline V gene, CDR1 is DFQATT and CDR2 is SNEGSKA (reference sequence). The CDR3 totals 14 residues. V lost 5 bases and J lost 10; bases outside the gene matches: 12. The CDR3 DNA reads TGCAGTGCTTACTCCGGGACAGGGTCATGGGAGCAGTTCTTC. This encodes CSAYSGTGSWEQFF.

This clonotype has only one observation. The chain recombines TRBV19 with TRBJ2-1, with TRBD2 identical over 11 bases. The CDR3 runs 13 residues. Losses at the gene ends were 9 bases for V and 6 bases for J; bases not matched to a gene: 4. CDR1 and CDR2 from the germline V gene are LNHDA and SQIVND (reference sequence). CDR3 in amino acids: CASQTSGSNEQFF. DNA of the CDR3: TGTGCCAGCCAAACTAGCGGGAGCAATGAGCAGTTCTTC. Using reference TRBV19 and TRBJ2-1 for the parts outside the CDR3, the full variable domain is DGGITQSPKYLFRKEGQNVTLSCEQNLNHDAMYWYRQDPGQGLRLIYYSQIVNDFQKGDIAEGYSVSREKKESFPLTVTSAQKNPTAFYLCASQTSGSNEQFFGPGTRLTVL.

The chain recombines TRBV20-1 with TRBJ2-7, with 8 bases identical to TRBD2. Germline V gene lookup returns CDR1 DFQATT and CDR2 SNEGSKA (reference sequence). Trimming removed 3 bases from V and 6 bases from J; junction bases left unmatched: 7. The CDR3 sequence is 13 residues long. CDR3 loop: CSASGLALSEQYF. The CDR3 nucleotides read TGCAGTGCTAGTGGACTAGCCCTCTCCGAGCAGTACTTC.

The CDR3 region is CSGRLQAETQYF. The CDR3 bases are TGCAGTGGCAGATTGCAGGCAGAGACCCAGTACTTC. This chain connects TRBV20-1 to TRBJ2-5; no definite D call. This CDR3 spans 12 amino acids. The germline V and J ends were trimmed by 7 bases and 4 bases, with 13 bases remaining between them. Germline CDR1 is DFQATT and CDR2 is SNEGSKA (reference sequence).

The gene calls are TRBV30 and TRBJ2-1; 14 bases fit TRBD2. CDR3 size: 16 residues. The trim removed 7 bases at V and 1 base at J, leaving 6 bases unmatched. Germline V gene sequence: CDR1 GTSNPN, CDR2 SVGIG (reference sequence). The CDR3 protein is CASGLAGVLSYNEQFF. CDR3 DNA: TGTGCCTCGGGACTAGCGGGAGTTTTGTCCTACAATGAGCAGTTCTTC.

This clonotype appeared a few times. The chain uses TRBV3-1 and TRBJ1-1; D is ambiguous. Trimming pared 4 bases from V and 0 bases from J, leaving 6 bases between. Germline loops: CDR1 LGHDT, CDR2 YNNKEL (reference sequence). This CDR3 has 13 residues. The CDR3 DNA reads TGTGCCAGCAGCCGTCAGGTGAACACTGAAGCTTTCTTT. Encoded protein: CASSRQVNTEAFF.

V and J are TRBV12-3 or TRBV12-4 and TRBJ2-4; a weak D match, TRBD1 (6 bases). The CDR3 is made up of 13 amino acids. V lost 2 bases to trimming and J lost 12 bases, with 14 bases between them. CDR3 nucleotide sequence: TGTGCCAGCAGTTTACTAGGGACACCTTATCAGTACTTC. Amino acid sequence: CASSLLGTPYQYF.

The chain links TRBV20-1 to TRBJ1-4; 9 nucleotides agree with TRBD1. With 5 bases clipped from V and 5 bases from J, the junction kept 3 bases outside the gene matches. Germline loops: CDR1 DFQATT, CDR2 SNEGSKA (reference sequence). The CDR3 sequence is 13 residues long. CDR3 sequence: CSAQQGANEKLFF. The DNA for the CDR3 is TGCAGTGCTCAACAGGGGGCAAATGAAAAACTGTTTTTT.